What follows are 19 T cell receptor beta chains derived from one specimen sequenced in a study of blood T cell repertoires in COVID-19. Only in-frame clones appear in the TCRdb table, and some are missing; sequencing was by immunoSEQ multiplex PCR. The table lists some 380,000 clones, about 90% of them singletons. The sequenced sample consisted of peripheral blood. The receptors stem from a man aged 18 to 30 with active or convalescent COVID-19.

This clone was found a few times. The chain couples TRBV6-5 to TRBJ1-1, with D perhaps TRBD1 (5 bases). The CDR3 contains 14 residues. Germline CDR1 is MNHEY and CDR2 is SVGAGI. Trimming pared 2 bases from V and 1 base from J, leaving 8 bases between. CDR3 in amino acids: CASSYRQPNTEAFF. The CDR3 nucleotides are TGTGCCAGCAGTTACAGACAGCCGAACACTGAAGCTTTCTTT.

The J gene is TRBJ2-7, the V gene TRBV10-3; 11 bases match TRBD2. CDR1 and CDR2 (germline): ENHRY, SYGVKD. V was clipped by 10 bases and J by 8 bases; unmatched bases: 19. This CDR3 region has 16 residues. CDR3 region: CATLAAKTSGDSQQYF. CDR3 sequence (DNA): TGTGCCACCTTAGCGGCCAAGACTAGCGGGGACTCACAGCAGTACTTC.

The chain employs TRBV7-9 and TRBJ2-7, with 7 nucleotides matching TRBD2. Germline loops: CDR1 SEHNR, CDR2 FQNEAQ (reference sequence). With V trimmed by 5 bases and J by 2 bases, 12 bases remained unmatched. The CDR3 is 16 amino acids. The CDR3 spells CASSRGVGVLAYEQYF. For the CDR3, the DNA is TGTGCCAGCAGCCGGGGGGTGGGCGTGTTAGCCTACGAGCAGTACTTC.

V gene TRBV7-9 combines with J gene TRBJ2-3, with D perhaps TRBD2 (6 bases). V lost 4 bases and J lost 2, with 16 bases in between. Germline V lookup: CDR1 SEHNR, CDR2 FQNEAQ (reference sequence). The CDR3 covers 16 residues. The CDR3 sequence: CASSSIRTKDTDTQYF. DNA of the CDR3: TGTGCCAGCAGCTCCATCAGGACTAAGGACACAGATACGCAGTATTTT.

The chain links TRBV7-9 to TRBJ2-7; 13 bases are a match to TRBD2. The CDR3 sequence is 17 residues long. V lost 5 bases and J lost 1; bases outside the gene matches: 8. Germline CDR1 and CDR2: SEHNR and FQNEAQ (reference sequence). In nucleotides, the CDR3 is TGTGCCAGCAGCCCCCGACTAGCGGGGGGATTATCCTACGAGCAGTACTTC. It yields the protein CASSPRLAGGLSYEQYF. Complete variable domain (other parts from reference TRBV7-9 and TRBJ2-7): DTGVSQNPRHKITKRGQNVTFRCDPISEHNRLYWYRQTLGQGPEFLTYFQNEAQLEKSRLLSDRFSAERPKGSFSTLEIQRTEQGDSAMYLCASSPRLAGGLSYEQYFGPGTRLTVT.

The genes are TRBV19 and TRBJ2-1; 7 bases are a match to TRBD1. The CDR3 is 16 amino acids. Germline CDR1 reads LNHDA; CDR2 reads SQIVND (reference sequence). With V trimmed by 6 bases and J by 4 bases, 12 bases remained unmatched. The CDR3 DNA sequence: TGTGCCAGTAGCCCAGAGGACAGGCCCGCATACAATGAGCAGTTCTTC. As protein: CASSPEDRPAYNEQFF.

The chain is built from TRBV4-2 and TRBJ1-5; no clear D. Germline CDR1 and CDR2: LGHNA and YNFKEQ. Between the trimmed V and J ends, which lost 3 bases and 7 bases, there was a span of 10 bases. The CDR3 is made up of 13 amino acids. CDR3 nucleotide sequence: TGTGCCAGCAGCCAGCCGGGTGACCAGCCCCAGCATTTT. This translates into CASSQPGDQPQHF.

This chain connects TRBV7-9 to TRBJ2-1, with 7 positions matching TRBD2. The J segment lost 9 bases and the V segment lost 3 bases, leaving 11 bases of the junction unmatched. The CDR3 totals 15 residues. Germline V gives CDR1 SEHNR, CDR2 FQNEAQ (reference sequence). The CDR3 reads CASSFSAGVSGEQFF. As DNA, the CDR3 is TGTGCCAGCAGCTTTTCGGCGGGAGTCTCGGGTGAGCAGTTCTTC. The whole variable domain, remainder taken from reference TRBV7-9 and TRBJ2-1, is DTGVSQNPRHKITKRGQNVTFRCDPISEHNRLYWYRQTLGQGPEFLTYFQNEAQLEKSRLLSDRFSAERPKGSFSTLEIQRTEQGDSAMYLCASSFSAGVSGEQFFGPGTRLTVL.

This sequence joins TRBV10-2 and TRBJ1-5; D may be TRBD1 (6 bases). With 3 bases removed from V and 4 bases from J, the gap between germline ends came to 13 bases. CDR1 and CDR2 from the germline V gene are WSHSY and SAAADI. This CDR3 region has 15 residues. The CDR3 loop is CASSDGTIANQPQHF. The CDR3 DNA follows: TGCGCCAGCAGTGACGGGACAATCGCGAATCAGCCCCAGCATTTT.

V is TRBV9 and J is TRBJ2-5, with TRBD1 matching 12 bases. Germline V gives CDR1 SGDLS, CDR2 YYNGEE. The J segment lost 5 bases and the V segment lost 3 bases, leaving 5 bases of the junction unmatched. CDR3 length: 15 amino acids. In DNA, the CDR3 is TGTGCCAGCAGCGAAGGGGACAGGGGGCCGGAGACCCAGTACTTC. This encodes CASSEGDRGPETQYF.

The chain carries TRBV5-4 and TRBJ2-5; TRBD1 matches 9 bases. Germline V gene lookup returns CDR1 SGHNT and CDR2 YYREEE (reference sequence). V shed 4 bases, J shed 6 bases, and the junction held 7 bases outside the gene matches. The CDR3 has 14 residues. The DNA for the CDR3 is TGTGCCAGCAGCGGTACAGGGGGCCGCAAGACCCAGTACTTC. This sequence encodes CASSGTGGRKTQYF.

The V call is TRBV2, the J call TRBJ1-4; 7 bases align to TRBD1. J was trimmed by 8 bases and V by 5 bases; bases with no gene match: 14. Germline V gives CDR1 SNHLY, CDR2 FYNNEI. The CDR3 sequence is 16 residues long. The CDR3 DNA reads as TGTGCCAGCAGTTCCGAAGGACCAGGGGGAGGCGAAAAACTGTTTTTT. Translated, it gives CASSSEGPGGGEKLFF.

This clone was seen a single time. The CDR3 spells CASASDIQLYEQYF. Written as DNA, the CDR3 is TGTGCCAGCGCCTCGGACATTCAGTTGTACGAGCAGTACTTC. This chain connects TRBV5-6 to TRBJ2-7, with D possibly matching TRBD1 (5 bases). CDR1 is SGHDT, CDR2 YYEEEE, per germline. CDR3 length equals 14 residues. Trimming stripped 7 bases from V and 4 bases from J, with 18 bases between.

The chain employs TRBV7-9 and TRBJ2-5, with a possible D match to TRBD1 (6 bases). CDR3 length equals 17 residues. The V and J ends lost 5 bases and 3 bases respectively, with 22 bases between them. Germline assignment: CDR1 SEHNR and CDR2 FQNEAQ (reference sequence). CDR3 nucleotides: TGTGCCAGCAGCCGCGTTCCAAAGGGAGAGGGGGAAGAGACCCAGTACTTC. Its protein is CASSRVPKGEGEETQYF.

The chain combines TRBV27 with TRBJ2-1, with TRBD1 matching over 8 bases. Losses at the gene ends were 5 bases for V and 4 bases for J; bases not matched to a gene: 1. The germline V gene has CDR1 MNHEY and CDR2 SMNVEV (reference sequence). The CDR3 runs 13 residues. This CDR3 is CASSRQGYNEQFF. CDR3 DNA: TGTGCCAGCAGTAGACAGGGGTACAATGAGCAGTTCTTC.

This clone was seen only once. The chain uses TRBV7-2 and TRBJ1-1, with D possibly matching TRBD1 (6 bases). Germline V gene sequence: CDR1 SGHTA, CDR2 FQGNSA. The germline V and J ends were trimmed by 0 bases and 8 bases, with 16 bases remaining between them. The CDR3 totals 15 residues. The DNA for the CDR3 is TGTGCCAGCAGCTTAGCCGAGGACAGACGCAGGGAAGCTTTCTTT. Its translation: CASSLAEDRRREAFF. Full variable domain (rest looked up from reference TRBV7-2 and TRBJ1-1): GAGVSQSPSNKVTEKGKDVELRCDPISGHTALYWYRQSLGQGLEFLIYFQGNSAPDKSGLPSDRFSAERTGGSVSTLTIQRTQQEDSAVYLCASSLAEDRRREAFFGQGTRLTVV.

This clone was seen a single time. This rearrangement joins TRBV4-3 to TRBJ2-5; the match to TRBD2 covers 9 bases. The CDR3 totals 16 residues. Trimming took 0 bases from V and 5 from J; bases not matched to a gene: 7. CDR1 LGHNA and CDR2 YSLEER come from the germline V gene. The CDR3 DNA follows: TGCGCCAGCAGCCAAGATAGCGGGGGTCTTCTGGAGACCCAGTACTTC. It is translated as CASSQDSGGLLETQYF.

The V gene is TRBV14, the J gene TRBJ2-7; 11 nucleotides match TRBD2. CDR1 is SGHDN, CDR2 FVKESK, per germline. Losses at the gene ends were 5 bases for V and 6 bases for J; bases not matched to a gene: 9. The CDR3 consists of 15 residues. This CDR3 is CASSVRLAGLGEQYF. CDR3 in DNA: TGTGCCAGCAGCGTTCGACTAGCGGGATTGGGCGAGCAGTACTTC.

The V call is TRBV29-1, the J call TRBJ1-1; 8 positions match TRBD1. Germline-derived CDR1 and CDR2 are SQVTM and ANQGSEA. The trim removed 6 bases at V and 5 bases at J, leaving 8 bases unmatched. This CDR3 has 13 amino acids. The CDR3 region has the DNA TGCAGCGTAGCGTCAGGGGGCTGGACTGAAGCTTTCTTT. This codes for CSVASGGWTEAFF. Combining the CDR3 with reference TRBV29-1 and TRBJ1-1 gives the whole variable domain SAVISQKPSRDICQRGTSLTIQCQVDSQVTMMFWYRQQPGQSLTLIATANQGSEATYESGFVIDKFPISRPNLTFSTLTVSNMSPEDSSIYLCSVASGGWTEAFFGQGTRLTVV.